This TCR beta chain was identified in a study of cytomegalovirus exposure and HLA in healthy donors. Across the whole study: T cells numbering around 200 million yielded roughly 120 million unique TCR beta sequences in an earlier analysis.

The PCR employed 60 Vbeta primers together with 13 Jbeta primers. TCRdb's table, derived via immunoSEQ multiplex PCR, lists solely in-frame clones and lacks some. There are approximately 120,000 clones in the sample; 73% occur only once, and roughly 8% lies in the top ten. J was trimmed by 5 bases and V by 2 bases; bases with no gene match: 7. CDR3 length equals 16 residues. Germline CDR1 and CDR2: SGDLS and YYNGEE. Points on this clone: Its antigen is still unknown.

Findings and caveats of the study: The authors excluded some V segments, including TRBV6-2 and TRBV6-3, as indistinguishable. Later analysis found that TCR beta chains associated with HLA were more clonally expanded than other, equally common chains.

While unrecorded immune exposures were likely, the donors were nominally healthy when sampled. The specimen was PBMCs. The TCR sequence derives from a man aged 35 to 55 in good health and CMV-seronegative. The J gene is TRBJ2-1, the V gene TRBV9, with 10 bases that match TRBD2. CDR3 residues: CASSVLAGGRNNEQFF. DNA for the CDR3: TGTGCCAGCAGCGTTTTAGCGGGGGGTAGGAACAATGAGCAGTTCTTC.